This is a list of T cell receptor beta chains from one sample in a study of shared clonotypes between healthy human individuals. Only in-frame clones appear in the TCRdb table, and some are missing; sequencing was by immunoSEQ multiplex PCR. The sample carries a few million clones, roughly 93% recorded once. Input material: naive CD8+ T cells from PBMCs. All receptors derive from a young man in good health. Some clones in this sample may be carry-over from other donors' samples. The CDR3 runs from the conserved cysteine through the conserved F or W. The D gene is left open where the match is weak. Not every row has a clone size; where given, it reads once, few, many or a size class.

clone size	D gene	V gene	J gene	CDR3 DNA	CDR3 protein
few	TRBD1	TRBV15	TRBJ1-1	TGTGCCACCAGCGCCGACAGGGGGGCGAACACTGAAGCTTTCTTT	CATSADRGANTEAFF
.	TRBD1	TRBV28	TRBJ1-1	TGTGCCAGCAGCTGGGGGACAGGAAAGAACACTGAAGCTTTCTTT	CASSWGTGKNTEAFF
.	TRBD1	TRBV6-5	TRBJ2-3	TGTGCCAGCAGTTACAGTCCGGGACAGCTAACAGATACGCAGTATTTT	CASSYSPGQLTDTQYF
.	TRBD1	TRBV10-2	TRBJ2-7	TGCGCCAGTCACAGGGGCCCGGAGCAGTACTTC	CASHRGPEQYF
.	.	TRBV27	TRBJ2-3	TGTGCCAGCAGTTTTATCGGCACAGATACGCAGTATTTT	CASSFIGTDTQYF
.	.	TRBV2	TRBJ1-2	TGTGCCAGCAGTCTTCAACCAAGGGTGAGGGGCTACACCTTC	CASSLQPRVRGYTF
.	.	TRBV11-2	TRBJ1-1	TGTGCCAGCAGCTTAGTGGGTTTCGAAGCTTTCTTT	CASSLVGFEAFF
.	TRBD2	TRBV19	TRBJ2-1	TGTGCCACCGAGGGATGGCGGGAGGGAGCCTACAATGAGCAGTTCTTC	CATEGWREGAYNEQFF
once	.	TRBV28	TRBJ2-1	TGTGCCAGTCAAACTACGACAGAGCTATCAGGGAATGAGCAGTTCTTC	CASQTTTELSGNEQFF
.	.	TRBV25-1	TRBJ1-2	TGTGCCAGCAGTGAACTATCGGGGGGGCCCTGCGCTACGGATGGCTACACCTTC	CASSELSGGPCATDGYTF
.	.	TRBV27	TRBJ2-3	TGTGCCAGCAGGCCCGCCGCGATCAGCGCTAGCACAGATACGCAGTATTTT	CASRPAAISASTDTQYF
.	.	TRBV7-2	TRBJ2-7	TGTGCCAGCAGCCCGAGCGCAGGTCTAACCACCTTCGAGCAGTACTTC	CASSPSAGLTTFEQYF
.	TRBD1	TRBV4-2	TRBJ1-2	TGTGCCAGCAGCCGCGCAGGACAGGCGCTCCACTATGGCTACACCTTC	CASSRAGQALHYGYTF
.	TRBD1	TRBV28	TRBJ2-7	TGTGCCAGCAGACCGGGACAGACCTACGAGCAGTACTTC	CASRPGQTYEQYF
.	.	TRBV29-1	TRBJ2-2	TGCAGCGAGGGATGTGGGGGCCAGGGGAACACCGGGGAGCTGTTTTTT	CSEGCGGQGNTGELFF
.	.	TRBV9	TRBJ1-2	TGTGCCAGCAGCGTATCTAACTATGGCTACACCTTC	CASSVSNYGYTF
.	TRBD2	TRBV10-3	TRBJ2-7	TGTGCCATCAGTGAGAGGCGGGAGAGGGTCTACGAGCAGTACTTC	CAISERRERVYEQYF
.	.	TRBV7-9	TRBJ2-3	TGTGCCAGCAGCTTCCCCCTAGCTCCTAGCACAGATACGCAGTATTTT	CASSFPLAPSTDTQYF
.	.	TRBV27	TRBJ1-1	TGTGCCCAGGGGTCTGAAGCTTTCTTT	CAQGSEAFF
.	.	TRBV7-8	TRBJ1-1	TGTGCCAGCAGCATGCCATCAGGGGCGACCTCCACTGAAGCTTTCTTT	CASSMPSGATSTEAFF
.	.	TRBV19	TRBJ1-1	TGTGCCAGTAGTACAACAGGGATCAGCACTGAAGCTTTCTTT	CASSTTGISTEAFF
few	TRBD1	TRBV9	TRBJ1-1	TGTGCCAGCAGCGTTGGGGACAGGGGGCGATTGGGCGCTGAAGCTTTCTTT	CASSVGDRGRLGAEAFF
.	TRBD2	TRBV7-7	TRBJ2-7	TGTGCCAGCAGCCCAATCGGTGCGGGAGGGGACGAGCAGTACTTC	CASSPIGAGGDEQYF
.	.	TRBV28	TRBJ1-2	TGTGCCAGCAGTTTATCACTACGGGGAGGCTACACCTTC	CASSLSLRGGYTF
.	TRBD1	TRBV15	TRBJ1-1	TGTGCCACCAGTACGGGGACAGGGCGAATGAACACTGAAGCTTTCTTT	CATSTGTGRMNTEAFF
.	TRBD1	TRBV28	TRBJ1-2	TGTGCCAGCAGTTTGCCGGGACAGGGGGGCGGCTACACCTTC	CASSLPGQGGGYTF